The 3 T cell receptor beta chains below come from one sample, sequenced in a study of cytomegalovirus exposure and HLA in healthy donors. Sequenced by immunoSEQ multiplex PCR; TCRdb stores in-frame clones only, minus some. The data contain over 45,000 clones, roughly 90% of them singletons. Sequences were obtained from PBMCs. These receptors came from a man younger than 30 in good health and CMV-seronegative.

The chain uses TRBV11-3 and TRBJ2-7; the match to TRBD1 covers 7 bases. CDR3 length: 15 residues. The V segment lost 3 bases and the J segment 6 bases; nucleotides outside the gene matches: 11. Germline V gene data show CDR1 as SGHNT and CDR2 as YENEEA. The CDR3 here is CASSFGPASGGEQYF. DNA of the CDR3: TGTGCCAGCAGCTTTGGCCCCGCGTCAGGGGGCGAGCAGTACTTC.

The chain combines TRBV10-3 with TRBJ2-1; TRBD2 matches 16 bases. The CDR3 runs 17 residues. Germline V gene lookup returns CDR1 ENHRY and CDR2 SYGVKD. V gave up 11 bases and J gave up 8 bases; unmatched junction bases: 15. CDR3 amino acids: CAASGLAGGPLSDEQFF. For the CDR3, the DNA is TGTGCCGCCTCGGGACTAGCGGGAGGGCCTTTAAGCGATGAGCAGTTCTTC.

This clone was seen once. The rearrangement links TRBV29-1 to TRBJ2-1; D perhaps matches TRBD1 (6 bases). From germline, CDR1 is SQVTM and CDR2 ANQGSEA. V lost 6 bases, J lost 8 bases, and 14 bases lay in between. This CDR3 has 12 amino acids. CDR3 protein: CSVATGIHEQFF. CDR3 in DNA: TGCAGCGTGGCGACAGGAATCCATGAGCAGTTCTTC.